This T cell receptor (beta chain) came from a study of blood T cell repertoires in COVID-19. Study overall: Whether acute or convalescent, the COVID-19 samples came from the United States, Italy and Spain. The analysed material was cDNA or gDNA that came from T cells, B-cell-depleted T cells, or PBMCs.

The CDR3 runs 18 residues. Trimming removed 11 bases from V and 0 bases from J, with 27 bases in between. CDR1 and CDR2 from the germline V gene are WSHSY and SAAADI. As processed by the authors: By means of reference gene primer amplification, nucleated cell counts were estimated. Some clones are missing from TCRdb's copy, which holds only in-frame ones; the method was immunoSEQ multiplex PCR. For V, J and clone size, that table is used; D and trimming come from the DNA. The table lists approximately 260,000 clones, over 75% of them singletons. This TCR came from an older woman with acute or convalescent COVID-19. Sample: peripheral blood. The gene calls are TRBV10-2 and TRBJ2-3; the D gene is possibly TRBD1 (6 bases). The CDR3 reads CAGPEWGPHAFSTDTQYF. CDR3 coding DNA: TGCGCCGGCCCGGAGTGGGGGCCTCATGCCTTTAGCACAGATACGCAGTATTTT.